This T cell receptor beta chain was recorded in a study of blood T cell repertoires in COVID-19. The method was immunoSEQ multiplex PCR; TCRdb's version includes in-frame clones alone and lacks a portion of them. The sample shows approximately 240,000 clones, approximately 90% of them seen only once. V was pared by 6 bases and J by 2 bases, with 13 bases between. The CDR3 sequence is 14 residues long. CDR1 is MRHNA and CDR2 is SNTAGT in the germline V gene. J is TRBJ1-2 and V is TRBV6-4, with a possible D match to TRBD1 (6 bases). The sequencing sample was made of PBMCs or T cells enriched from blood (not recorded which). This TCR was sampled from a woman aged 18-29 years who had recovered from COVID-19. CDR3 loop: CASSPTGTNYGYTF. The CDR3 DNA follows: TGTGCCAGCAGCCCAACAGGGACGAACTATGGCTACACCTTC.